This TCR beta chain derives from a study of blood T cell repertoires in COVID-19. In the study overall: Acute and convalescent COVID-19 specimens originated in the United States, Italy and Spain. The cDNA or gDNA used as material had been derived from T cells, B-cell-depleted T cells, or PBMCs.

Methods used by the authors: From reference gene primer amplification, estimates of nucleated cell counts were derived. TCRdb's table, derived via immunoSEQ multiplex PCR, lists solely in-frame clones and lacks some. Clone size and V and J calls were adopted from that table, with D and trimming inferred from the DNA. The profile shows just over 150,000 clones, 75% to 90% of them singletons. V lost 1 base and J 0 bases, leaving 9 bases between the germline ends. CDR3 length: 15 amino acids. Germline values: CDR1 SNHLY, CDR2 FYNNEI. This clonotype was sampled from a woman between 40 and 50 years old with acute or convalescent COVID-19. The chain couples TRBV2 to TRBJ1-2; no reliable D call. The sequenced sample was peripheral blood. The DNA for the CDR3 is TGTGCCAGCAGTGAAGTTTTAGATGCTAACTATGGCTACACCTTC. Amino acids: CASSEVLDANYGYTF.